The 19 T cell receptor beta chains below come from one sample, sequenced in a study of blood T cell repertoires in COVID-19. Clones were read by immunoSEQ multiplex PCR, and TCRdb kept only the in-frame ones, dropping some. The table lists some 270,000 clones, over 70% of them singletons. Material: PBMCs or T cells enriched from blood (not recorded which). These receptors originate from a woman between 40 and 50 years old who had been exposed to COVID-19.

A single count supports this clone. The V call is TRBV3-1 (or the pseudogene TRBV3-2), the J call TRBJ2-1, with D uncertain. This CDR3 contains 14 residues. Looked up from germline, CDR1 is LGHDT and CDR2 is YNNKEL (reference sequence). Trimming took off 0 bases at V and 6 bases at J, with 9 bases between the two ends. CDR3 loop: CASSQELSSNEQFF. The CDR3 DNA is TGTGCCAGCAGCCAAGAACTCTCGTCCAATGAGCAGTTCTTC.

The CDR3 here is CASSTDRGVGNEQFF. The CDR3 region has the DNA TGTGCCAGCAGCACAGACAGGGGGGTCGGGAATGAGCAGTTCTTC. The V call is TRBV5-4, the J call TRBJ2-1; TRBD1 aligns across 9 bases. The CDR3 is 15 residues long. Germline V gene lookup returns CDR1 SGHNT and CDR2 YYREEE (reference sequence). The trim removed 4 bases at V and 7 bases at J, leaving 9 bases unmatched.

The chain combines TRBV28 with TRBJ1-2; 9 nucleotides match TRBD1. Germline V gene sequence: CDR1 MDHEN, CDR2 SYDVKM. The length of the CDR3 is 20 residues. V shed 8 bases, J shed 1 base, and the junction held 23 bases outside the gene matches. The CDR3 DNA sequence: TGTGCCAGCTCGCGAATCGGGACAGGGCAGTGGGTGAACGATAACTATGGCTACACCTTC. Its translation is CASSRIGTGQWVNDNYGYTF.

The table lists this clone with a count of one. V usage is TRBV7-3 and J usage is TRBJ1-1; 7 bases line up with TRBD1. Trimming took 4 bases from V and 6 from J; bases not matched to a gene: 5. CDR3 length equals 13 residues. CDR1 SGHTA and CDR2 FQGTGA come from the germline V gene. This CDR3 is CASSSTDRAEAFF. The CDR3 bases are TGTGCCAGCAGCTCTACTGACAGGGCTGAAGCTTTCTTT.

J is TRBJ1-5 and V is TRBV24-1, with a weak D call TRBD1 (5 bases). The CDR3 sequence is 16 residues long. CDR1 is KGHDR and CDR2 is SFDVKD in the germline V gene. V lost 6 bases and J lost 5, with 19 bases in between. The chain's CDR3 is CATSPGVSRGDQPQHF. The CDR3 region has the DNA TGTGCCACCAGTCCCGGCGTTTCGCGGGGCGATCAGCCCCAGCATTTT.

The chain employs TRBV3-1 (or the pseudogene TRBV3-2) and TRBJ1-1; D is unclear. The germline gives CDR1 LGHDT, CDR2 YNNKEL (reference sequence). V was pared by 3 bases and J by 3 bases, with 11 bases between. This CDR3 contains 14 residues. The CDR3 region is CASSHTSRDTEAFF. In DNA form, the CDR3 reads TGTGCCAGCAGCCACACTTCCCGCGACACTGAAGCTTTCTTT.

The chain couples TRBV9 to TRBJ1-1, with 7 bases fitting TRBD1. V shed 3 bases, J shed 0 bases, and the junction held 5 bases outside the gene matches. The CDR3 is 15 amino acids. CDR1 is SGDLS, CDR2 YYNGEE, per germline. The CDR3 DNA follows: TGTGCCAGCAGCGGGGTTACAGGGGTGAACACTGAAGCTTTCTTT. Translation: CASSGVTGVNTEAFF.

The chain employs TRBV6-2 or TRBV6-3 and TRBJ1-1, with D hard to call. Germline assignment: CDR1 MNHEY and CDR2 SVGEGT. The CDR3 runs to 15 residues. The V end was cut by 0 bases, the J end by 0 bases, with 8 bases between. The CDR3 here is CASSYSRGLNTEAFF. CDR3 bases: TGTGCCAGCAGTTACTCCCGGGGTCTGAACACTGAAGCTTTCTTT.

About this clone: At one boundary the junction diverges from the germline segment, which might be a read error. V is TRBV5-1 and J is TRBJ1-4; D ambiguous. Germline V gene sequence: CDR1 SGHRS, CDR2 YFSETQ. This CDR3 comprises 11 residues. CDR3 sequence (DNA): TGTGCCAGCAGCCATAATGAAAAACTGTTTTTT. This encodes CASSHNEKLFF.

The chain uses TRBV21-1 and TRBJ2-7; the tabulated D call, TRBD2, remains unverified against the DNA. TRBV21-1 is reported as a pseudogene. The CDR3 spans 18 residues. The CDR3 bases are TGTGCCAGCAGCAAAATTATGTCTAGCGGGAGGATCACCTACGAGCAGTACGTC. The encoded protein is CASSKIMSSGRITYEQYV.

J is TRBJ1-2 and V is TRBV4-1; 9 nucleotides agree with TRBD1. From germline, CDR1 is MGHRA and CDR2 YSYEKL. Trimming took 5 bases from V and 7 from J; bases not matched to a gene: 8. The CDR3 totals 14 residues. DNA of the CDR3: TGCGCCAGCAGCGCACCGGACAGGGGTGCTGGCTACACCTTC. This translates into CASSAPDRGAGYTF.

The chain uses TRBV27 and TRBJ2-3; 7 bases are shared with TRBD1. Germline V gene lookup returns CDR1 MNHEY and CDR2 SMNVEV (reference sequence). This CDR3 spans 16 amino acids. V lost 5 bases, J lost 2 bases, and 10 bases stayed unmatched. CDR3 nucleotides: TGTGCCAGCAGTCCGGCTGACAGGGTAGTCACAGATACGCAGTATTTT. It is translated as CASSPADRVVTDTQYF.

As DNA, the CDR3 is TGCGCCAGCAGCCGTAACAGGGGCTCTGAAGCTTTCTTT. It is translated as CASSRNRGSEAFF. The J gene is TRBJ1-1, the V gene TRBV4-3; 7 bases map to TRBD1. The junction had 5 bases not matched to a gene; V was cut back by 4 bases and J by 6 bases. Germline V gene sequence: CDR1 LGHNA, CDR2 YSLEER. The length of the CDR3 is 13 residues.

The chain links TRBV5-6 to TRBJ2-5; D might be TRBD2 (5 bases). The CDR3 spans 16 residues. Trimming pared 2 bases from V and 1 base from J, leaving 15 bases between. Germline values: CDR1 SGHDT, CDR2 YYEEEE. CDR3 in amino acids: CASSFLDRLAQETQYF. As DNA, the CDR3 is TGTGCCAGCAGCTTCCTCGACCGGCTAGCCCAAGAGACCCAGTACTTC. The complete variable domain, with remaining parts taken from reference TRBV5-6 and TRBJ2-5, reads DAGVTQSPTHLIKTRGQQVTLRCSPKSGHDTVSWYQQALGQGPQFIFQYYEEEERQRGNFPDRFSGHQFPNYSSELNVNALLLGDSALYLCASSFLDRLAQETQYFGPGTRLLVL.

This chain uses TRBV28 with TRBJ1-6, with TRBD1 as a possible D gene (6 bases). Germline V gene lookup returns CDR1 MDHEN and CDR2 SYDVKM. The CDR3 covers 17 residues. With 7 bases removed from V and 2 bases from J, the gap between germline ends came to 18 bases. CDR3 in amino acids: CASTQVGGATYNSPLHF. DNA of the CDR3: TGTGCCAGCACCCAAGTAGGGGGGGCCACCTATAATTCACCCCTCCACTTT.

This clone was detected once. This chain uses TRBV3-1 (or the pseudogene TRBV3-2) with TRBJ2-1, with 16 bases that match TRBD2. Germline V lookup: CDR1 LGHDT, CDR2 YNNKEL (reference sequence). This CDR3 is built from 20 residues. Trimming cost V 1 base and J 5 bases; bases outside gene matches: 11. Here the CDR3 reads CASSQGTGTSGRGFHNEQFF. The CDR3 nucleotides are TGTGCCAGCAGCCAAGGGACCGGGACTAGCGGGAGGGGATTCCACAATGAGCAGTTCTTC.

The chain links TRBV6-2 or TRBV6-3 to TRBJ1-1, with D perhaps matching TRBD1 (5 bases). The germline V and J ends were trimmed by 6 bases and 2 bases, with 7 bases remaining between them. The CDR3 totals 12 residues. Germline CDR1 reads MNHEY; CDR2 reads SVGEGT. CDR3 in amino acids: CASSDSNTEAFF. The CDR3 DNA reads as TGTGCCAGCAGCGACAGTAACACTGAAGCTTTCTTT.

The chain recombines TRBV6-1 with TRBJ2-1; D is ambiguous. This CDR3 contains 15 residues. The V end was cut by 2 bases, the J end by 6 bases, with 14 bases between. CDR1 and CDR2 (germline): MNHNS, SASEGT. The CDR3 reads CASSEWPRSGNEQFF. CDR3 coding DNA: TGTGCCAGCAGTGAATGGCCCCGGTCGGGCAATGAGCAGTTCTTC.

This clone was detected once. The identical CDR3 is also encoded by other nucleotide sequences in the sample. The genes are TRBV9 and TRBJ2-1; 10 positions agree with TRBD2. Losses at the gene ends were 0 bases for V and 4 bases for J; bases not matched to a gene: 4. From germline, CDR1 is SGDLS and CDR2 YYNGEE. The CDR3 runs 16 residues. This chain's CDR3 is CASSVGLAGGYNEQFF. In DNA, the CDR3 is TGTGCCAGCAGCGTAGGACTAGCGGGTGGTTACAATGAGCAGTTCTTC.